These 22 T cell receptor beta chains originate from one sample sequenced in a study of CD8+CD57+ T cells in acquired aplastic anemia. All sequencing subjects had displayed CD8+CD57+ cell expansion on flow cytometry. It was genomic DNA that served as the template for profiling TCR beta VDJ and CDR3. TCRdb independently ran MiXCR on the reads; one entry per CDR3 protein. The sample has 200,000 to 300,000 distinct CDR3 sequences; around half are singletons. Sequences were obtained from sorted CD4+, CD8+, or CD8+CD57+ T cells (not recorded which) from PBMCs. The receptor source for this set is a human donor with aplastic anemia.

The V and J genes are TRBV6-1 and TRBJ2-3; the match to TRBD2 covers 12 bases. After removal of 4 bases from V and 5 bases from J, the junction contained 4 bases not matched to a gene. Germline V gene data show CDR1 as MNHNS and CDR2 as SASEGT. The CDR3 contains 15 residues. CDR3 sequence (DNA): TGTGCCAGCAGTGGAGAGGGACTAGCGGGAGATACGCAGTATTTT. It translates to CASSGEGLAGDTQYF.

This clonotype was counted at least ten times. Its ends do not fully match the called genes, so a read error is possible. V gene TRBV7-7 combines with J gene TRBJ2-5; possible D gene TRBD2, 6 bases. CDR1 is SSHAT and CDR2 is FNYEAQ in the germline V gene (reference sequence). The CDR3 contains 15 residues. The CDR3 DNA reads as TGTGCTAGCAGCCCCAACTCGGGGGAGAAGGAGACCCAGTACTTC. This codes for CASSPNSGEKETQYF.

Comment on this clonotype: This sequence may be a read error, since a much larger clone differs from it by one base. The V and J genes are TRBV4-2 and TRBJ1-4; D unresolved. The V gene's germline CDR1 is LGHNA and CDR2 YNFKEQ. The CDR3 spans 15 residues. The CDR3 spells CASSQDIRVNEKPFF. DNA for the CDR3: TGTGCCAGCAGCCAAGATATACGGGTTAATGAAAAACCGTTTTTT.

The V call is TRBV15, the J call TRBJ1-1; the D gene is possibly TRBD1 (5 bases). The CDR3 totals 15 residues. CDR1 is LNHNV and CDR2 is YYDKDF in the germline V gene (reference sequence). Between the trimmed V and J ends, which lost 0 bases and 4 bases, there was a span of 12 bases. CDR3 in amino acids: CATSRDRSGGTEAFF. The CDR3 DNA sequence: TGTGCCACCAGCAGAGATCGGTCGGGGGGCACTGAAGCTTTCTTT.

The CDR3 nucleotides are TGTGCCAGCAGCGTACCACAGGGGATGAACACTGAAGCTTTCTTT. This codes for CASSVPQGMNTEAFF. The V gene is TRBV7-2, the J gene TRBJ1-1, with 7 bases lining up with TRBD1. This CDR3 comprises 15 residues. Germline V gene sequence: CDR1 SGHTA, CDR2 FQGNSA. With 5 bases clipped from V and 0 bases from J, the junction kept 6 bases outside the gene matches.

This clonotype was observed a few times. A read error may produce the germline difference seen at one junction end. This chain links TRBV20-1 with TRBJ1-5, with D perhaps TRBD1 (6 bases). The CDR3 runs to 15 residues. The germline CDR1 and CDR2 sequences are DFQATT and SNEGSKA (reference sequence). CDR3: CSIHRVDVGNQPPHF. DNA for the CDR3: TGCAGTATCCACAGGGTTGATGTCGGCAATCAGCCCCCGCATTTT.

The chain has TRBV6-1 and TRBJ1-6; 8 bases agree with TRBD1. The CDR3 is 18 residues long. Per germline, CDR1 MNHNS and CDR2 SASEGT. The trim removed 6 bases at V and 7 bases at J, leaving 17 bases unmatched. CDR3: CASSQEKERRTGNSPLHF. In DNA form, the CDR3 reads TGTGCCAGCAGCCAAGAAAAAGAGAGGAGGACAGGGAATTCACCCCTCCACTTT.

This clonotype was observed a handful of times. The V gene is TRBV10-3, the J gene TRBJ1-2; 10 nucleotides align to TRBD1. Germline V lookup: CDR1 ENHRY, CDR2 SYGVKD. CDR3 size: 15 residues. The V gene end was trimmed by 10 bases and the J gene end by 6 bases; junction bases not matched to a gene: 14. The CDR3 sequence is CASSWGQGRTNGYTF. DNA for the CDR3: TGTGCCAGCAGCTGGGGACAGGGGAGAACGAATGGCTACACCTTC.

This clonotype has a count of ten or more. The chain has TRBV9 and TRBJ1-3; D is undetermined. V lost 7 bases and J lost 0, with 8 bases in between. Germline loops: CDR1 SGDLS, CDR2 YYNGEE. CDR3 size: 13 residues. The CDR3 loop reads CASAGHSGNTIYF. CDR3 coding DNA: TGTGCCAGCGCGGGTCACTCTGGAAACACCATATATTTT.

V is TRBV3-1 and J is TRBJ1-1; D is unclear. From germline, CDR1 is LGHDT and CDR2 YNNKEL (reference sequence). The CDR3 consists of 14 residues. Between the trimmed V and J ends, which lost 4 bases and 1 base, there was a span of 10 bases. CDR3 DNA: TGTGCCAGCAGCCCCACGGAGGCGAACACTGAAGCTTTCTTT. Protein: CASSPTEANTEAFF.

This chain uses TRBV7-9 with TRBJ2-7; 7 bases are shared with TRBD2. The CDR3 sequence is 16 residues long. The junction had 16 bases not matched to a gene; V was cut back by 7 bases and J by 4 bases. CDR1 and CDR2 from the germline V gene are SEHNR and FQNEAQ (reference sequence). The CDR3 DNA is TGTGCCAGCATGGTGGATGGAGCGGGGAGCCGGTACGAGCAGTACTTC. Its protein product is CASMVDGAGSRYEQYF.

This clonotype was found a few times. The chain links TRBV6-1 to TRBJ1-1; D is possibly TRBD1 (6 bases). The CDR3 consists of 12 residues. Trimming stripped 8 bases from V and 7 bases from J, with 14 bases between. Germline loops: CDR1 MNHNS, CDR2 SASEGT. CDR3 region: CASGGGRVEAFF. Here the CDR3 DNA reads TGTGCCAGCGGGGGGGGGCGAGTTGAAGCTTTCTTT.

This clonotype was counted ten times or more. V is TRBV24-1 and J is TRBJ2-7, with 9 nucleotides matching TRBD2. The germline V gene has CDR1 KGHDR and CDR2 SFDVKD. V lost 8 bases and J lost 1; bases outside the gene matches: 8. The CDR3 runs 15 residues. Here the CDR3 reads CATISGGPRSYEQYF. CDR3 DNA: TGTGCCACCATTAGCGGGGGACCTAGGTCCTACGAGCAGTACTTC.

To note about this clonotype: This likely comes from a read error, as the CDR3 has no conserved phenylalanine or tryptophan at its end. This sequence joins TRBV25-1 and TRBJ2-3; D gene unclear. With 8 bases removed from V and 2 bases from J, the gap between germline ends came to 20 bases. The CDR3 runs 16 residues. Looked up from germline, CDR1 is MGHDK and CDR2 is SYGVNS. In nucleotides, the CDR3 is TGTGCCAGCGGAAGATCGGCTTGGACGAACACAGATACGCAGTATTCT. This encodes CASGRSAWTNTDTQYS.

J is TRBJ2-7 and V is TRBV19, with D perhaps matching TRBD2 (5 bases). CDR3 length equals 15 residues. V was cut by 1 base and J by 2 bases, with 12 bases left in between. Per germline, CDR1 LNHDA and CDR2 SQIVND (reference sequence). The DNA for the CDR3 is TGTGCCAGTAGTATAGTAGGAGGCGGACCCTACGAGCAGTACTTC. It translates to CASSIVGGGPYEQYF.

The CDR3 DNA sequence: TGCGCCAGCAGCGCCGGGACCGCGGTTGGAAACACCATATATTTT. This translates into CASSAGTAVGNTIYF. The chain combines TRBV5-1 with TRBJ1-3, with D perhaps TRBD1 (5 bases). Germline V lookup: CDR1 SGHRS, CDR2 YFSETQ. V was cut by 4 bases and J by 3 bases, with 14 bases left in between. There are 15 residues in the CDR3.

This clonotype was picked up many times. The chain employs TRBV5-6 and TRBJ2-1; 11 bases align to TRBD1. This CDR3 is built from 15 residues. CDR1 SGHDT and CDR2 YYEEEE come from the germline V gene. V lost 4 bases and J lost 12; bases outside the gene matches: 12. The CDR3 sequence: CASSVGQGADKGQFF. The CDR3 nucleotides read TGTGCCAGCAGCGTCGGACAGGGGGCGGACAAGGGGCAGTTCTTC.

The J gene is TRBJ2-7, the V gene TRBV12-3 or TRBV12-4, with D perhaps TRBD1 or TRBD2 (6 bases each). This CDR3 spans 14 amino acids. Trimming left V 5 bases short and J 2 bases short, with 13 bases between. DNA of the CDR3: TGTGCCAGCAGTGACTCCGGGGGCCCCTACGAGCAGTACTTC. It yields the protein CASSDSGGPYEQYF.

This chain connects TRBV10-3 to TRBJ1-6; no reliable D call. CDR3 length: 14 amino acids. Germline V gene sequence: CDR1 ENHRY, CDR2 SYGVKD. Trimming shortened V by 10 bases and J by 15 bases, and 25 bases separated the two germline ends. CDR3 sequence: CATNPRDGNPLLHF. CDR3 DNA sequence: TGTGCCACAAACCCCCGGGATGGGAATCCACTCCTCCACTTT.

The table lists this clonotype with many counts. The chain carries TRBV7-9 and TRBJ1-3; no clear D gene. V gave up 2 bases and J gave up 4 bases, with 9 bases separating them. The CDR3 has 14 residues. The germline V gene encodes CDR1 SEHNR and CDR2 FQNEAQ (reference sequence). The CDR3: CASSLPGAGNTIYF. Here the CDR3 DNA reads TGTGCCAGCAGCTTACCCGGTGCGGGAAACACCATATATTTT.

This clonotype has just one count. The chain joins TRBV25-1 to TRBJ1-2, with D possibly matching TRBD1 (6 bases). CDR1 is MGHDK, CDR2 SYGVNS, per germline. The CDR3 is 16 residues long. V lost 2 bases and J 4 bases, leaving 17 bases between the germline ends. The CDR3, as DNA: TGTGCCAGCAGTGAAACATTTCAGGGGCCAACCTATGGCTACACCTTC. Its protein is CASSETFQGPTYGYTF.

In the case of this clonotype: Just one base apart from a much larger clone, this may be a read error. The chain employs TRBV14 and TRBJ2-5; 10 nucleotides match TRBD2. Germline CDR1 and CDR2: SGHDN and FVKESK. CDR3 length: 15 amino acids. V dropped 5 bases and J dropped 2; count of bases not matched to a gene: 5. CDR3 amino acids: CASSEGLAEQETQYF. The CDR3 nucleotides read TGTGCCAGCAGCGAAGGACTAGCGGAACAAGAGACCCAGTACTTC.